A selection of T cell receptor beta chains follows, all from one sample in a study of control samples from healthy donors and cancer patients. Sequenced by immunoSEQ multiplex PCR; TCRdb stores in-frame clones only, minus some. The sample lists around 100,000 clones; roughly 92% were seen once. The specimen sequenced was blood. All receptors come from a human donor in good health. The donor label of this sample is uncertain. The CDR3 runs from the conserved cysteine through the conserved F or W. D genes are given only for firm matches. The size entry is marked missing in some rows and otherwise reads once, few, many or a size class.

>.|TRBJ2-7|TRBV4-2|.
CASSQGVSRDEQYF
TGTGCCAGCAGCCAAGGGGTTTCGCGGGACGAGCAGTACTTC
>.|TRBJ2-7|TRBV25-1|.
CASSLSGYEQYF
TGTGCCAGCAGTCTAAGCGGCTACGAGCAGTACTTC
>medium-sized|TRBJ2-1|TRBV6-5|.
CASSYDPYNEQFF
TGTGCCAGCAGTTACGACCCCTACAATGAGCAGTTCTTC
>.|TRBJ2-1|TRBV9|TRBD2
CASSVDRGAYNEQFF
TGTGCCAGCAGCGTAGATCGGGGGGCCTACAATGAGCAGTTCTTC
>.|TRBJ1-3|TRBV6-6|.
CASSRGGGTGNTIYF
TGTGCCAGCAGCCGCGGGGGGGGGACAGGAAACACCATATATTTT
>.|TRBJ1-1|TRBV6-6|TRBD1
CATGVRGRGVEAFF
TGTGCCACGGGGGTCAGGGGGCGCGGAGTTGAAGCTTTCTTT
>.|TRBJ1-5|TRBV4-2|TRBD1
CASSQDTRTGAAHQPQHF
TGTGCCAGCAGCCAGGATACCCGGACAGGGGCCGCGCATCAGCCCCAGCATTTT
>.|TRBJ2-7|TRBV4-1|.
CASSQGQTGTGDYEQYF
TGCGCCAGCAGCCAGGGGCAGACCGGGACGGGGGACTACGAGCAGTACTTC
>.|TRBJ1-6|TRBV6-1|TRBD1
CASSEEGTEFAPLHF
TGTGCCAGCAGTGAAGAAGGGACAGAATTTGCACCCCTCCACTTT
>.|TRBJ2-4|TRBV6-2/TRBV6-3|.
CASSIYREPAKNIQYF
TGTGCCAGCAGCATCTACCGGGAGCCAGCCAAAAACATTCAGTACTTC
>.|TRBJ1-6|TRBV27|.
CASRKEFGPGFNSPLHF
TGTGCCAGCAGAAAGGAATTTGGACCGGGCTTTAATTCACCCCTCCACTTT
>.|TRBJ2-5|TRBV7-8|.
CASSERATQYF
TGTGCTAGCAGCGAACGGGCGACCCAGTACTTC
>.|TRBJ1-2|TRBV7-8|.
CASSPLGLVLDYGYTF
TGTGCCAGCAGCCCCCTTGGACTGGTGCTGGACTATGGCTACACCTTC
>.|TRBJ2-1|TRBV18|.
CASCSRRDKYNEQFF
TGTGCCAGCTGTTCGAGGAGGGATAAGTACAATGAGCAGTTCTTC
>.|TRBJ1-6|TRBV3-1/TRBV3-2|.
CASSQARSSYNSPLHF
TGTGCCAGCAGCCAAGCCAGGAGCTCCTATAATTCACCCCTCCACTTT
>.|TRBJ1-2|TRBV27|.
CASSLEGTSIYGYTF
TGTGCCAGCAGTCTAGAGGGCACCTCGATCTATGGCTACACCTTC
>.|TRBJ1-2|TRBV25-1|TRBD1
CASSRTGGYGYTF
TGTGCCAGCAGTCGGACAGGGGGATATGGCTACACCTTC
>.|TRBJ2-3|TRBV24-1|.
CATSDSRRDSTDTQYF
TGTGCCACCAGTGATTCCCGACGGGACAGCACAGATACGCAGTATTTT
>.|TRBJ2-5|TRBV2|.
CASSDPVGTQYF
TGTGCCAGCAGTGACCCGGTAGGGACCCAGTACTTC
>.|TRBJ1-5|TRBV13|.
CASSLEQGLRNQPQHF
TGTGCCAGCAGCTTGGAACAGGGTTTGCGCAATCAGCCCCAGCATTTT
>once|TRBJ2-3|TRBV5-4|TRBD2
CASSPTSGERTDTQYF
TGTGCCAGCAGCCCGACTAGCGGGGAACGCACAGATACGCAGTATTTT
>once|TRBJ1-1|TRBV7-3|.
CASGEGMNTEAFF
TGTGCCAGCGGGGAGGGGATGAACACTGAAGCTTTCTTT
>.|TRBJ2-3|TRBV18|.
CASSQDSGSREQYF
TGTGCCAGCTCACAGGATAGCGGATCAAGAGAGCAGTATTTT
>.|TRBJ1-1|TRBV27|.
CACGRGNEAFF
TGTGCCTGCGGGCGGGGGAATGAAGCTTTCTTT
>.|TRBJ1-6|TRBV25-1|.
CASSEWQDNSPLHF
TGTGCCAGCAGTGAATGGCAGGATAATTCACCCCTCCACTTT
>.|TRBJ1-3|TRBV9|.
CASSVGTWGSGNTIYF
TGTGCCAGCAGCGTAGGGACATGGGGCTCTGGAAACACCATATATTTT
>.|TRBJ2-2|TRBV6-6|TRBD1
CASSRLGGTGSTGELFF
TGTGCCAGCAGTCGTCTCGGGGGGACAGGGTCCACCGGGGAGCTGTTTTTT